This T cell receptor (beta chain) is from a study of blood T cells in healthy people across ages. This clonotype occurred a few times. With a J-beta primer mix and a sample-barcoded 5' primer, a second PCR ran roughly 6 to 11 cycles. TCRdb re-called the 5' RACE reads with MiXCR, one entry per CDR3 protein. The sample carries under 1,000,000 distinct CDR3 sequences, under 40% recorded once. Germline V lookup: CDR1 SGHTS, CDR2 YDEGEE. This CDR3 comprises 14 residues. V was trimmed by 4 bases and J by 0 bases, leaving 10 bases between them. Sequencing was performed on blood. The chain employs TRBV5-8 and TRBJ1-1; D ambiguous. The origin of this receptor is a man younger than 30 in good health. DNA for the CDR3: TGTGCCAGCAGCCCCGGGGAGGTGAACACTGAAGCTTTCTTT. Protein product: CASSPGEVNTEAFF. The full variable domain, in which reference TRBV5-8 and TRBJ1-1 provide the parts outside the CDR3, is EAGVTQSPTHLIKTRGQQATLRCSPISGHTSVYWYQQALGLGLQFLLWYDEGEERNRGNFPPRFSGRQFPNYSSELNVNALELEDSALYLCASSPGEVNTEAFFGQGTRLTVV.